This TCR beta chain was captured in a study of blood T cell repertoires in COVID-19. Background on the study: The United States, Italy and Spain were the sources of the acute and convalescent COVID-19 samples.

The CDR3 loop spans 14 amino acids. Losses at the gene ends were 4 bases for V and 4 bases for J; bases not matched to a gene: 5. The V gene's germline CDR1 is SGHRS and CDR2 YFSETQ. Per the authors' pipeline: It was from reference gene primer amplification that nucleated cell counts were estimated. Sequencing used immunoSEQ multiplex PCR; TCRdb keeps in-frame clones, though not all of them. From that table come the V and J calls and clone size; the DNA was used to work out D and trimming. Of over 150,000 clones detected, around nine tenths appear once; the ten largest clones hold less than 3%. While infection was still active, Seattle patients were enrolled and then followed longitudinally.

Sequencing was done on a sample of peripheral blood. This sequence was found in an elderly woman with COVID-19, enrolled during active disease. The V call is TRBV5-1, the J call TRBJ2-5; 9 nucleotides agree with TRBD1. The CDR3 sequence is CASSIGQGRETQYF. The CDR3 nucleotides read TGCGCCAGCAGCATCGGACAGGGGAGAGAGACCCAGTACTTC.